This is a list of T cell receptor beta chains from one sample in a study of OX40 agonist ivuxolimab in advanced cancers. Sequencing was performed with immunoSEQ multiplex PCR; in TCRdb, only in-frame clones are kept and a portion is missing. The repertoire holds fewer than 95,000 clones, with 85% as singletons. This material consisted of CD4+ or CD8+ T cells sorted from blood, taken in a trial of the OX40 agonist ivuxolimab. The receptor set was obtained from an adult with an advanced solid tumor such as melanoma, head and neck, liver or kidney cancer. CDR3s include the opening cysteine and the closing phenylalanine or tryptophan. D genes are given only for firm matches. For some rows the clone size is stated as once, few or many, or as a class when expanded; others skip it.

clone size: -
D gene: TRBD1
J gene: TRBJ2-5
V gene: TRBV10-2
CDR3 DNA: TGCGCCAGCAGTGACCCTAGGACAGGGGAAGAGACCCAGTACTTC
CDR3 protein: CASSDPRTGEETQYF

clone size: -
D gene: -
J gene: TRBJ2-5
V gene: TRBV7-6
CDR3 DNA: TGTGCCAGTAGATCAGGGGGGCAAGAGACCCAGTACTTC
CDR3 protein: CASRSGGQETQYF

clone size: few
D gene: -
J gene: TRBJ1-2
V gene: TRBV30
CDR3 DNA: TGTGCCTGGAGTCGGGACCATGGCTACACCTTC
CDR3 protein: CAWSRDHGYTF

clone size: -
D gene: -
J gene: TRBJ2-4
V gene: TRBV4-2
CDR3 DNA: TGTGCCAGCAGCCTTAAGGGGGATCGGGACATTCAGTACTTC
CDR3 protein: CASSLKGDRDIQYF

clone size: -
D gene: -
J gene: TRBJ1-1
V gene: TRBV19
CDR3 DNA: TGTGCCAGTAGTGGGGTCCCCATGAACACTGAAGCTTTCTTT
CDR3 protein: CASSGVPMNTEAFF

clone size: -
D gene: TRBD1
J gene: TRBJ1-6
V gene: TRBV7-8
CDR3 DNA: TGTGCCAGCAGCTTATATGGACAGGGGGCTTATTCACCCCTCCACTTT
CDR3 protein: CASSLYGQGAYSPLHF

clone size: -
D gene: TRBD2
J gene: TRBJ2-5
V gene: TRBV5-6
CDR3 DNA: TGTGCCAGCAGGTGGGAGGGGCGGCGAGAGACCCAGTACTTC
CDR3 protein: CASRWEGRRETQYF

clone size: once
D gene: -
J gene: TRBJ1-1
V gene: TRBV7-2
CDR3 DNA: TGTGCCAGCAGCTCTAACAGGGTTCCTCTGAACACTGAAGCTTTCTTT
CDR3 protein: CASSSNRVPLNTEAFF

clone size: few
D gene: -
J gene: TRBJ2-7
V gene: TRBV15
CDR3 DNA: TGTGCCACCAGCAGAGATAGGAACGGCTACGAGCAGTACTTC
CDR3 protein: CATSRDRNGYEQYF

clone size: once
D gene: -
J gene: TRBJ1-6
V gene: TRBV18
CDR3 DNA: TGTGCCAGCTCATCGAGCTCCTATAATTCACCCCTCCACTTT
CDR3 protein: CASSSSSYNSPLHF

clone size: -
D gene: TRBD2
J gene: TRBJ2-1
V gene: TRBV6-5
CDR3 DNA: TGTGCCAGCAGTTACTCGATCCTAGCGGACTACAATGAGCAGTTCTTC
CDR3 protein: CASSYSILADYNEQFF

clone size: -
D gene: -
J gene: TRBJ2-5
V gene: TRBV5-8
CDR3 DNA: TGTGCCAGCAGCCTCCCGCGAGGGACCCAGTACTTC
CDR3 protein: CASSLPRGTQYF

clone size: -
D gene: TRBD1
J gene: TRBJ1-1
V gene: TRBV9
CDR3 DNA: TGTGCCAGCAGCACCCAGGGGGACACTGAAGCTTTCTTT
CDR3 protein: CASSTQGDTEAFF

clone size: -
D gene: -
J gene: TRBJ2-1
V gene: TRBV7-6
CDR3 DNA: TGTGCCAGCAGTTCAAGACAGGCCTCCTACAATGAGCAGTTCTTC
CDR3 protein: CASSSRQASYNEQFF

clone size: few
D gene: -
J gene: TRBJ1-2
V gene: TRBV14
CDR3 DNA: TGTGCCAGCAGCCAAGCAGGGACCGACTATGGCTACACCTTC
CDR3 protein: CASSQAGTDYGYTF

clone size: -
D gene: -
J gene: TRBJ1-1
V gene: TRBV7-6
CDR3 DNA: TGTGCCAGCAGCTCAAACTCGAACACTGAAGCTTTCTTT
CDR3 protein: CASSSNSNTEAFF

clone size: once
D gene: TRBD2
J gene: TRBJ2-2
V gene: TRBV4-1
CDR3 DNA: TGCGCCAGCAGCCAAACCACGGGACTAGCGGCTAACACCGGGGAGCTGTTTTTT
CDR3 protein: CASSQTTGLAANTGELFF

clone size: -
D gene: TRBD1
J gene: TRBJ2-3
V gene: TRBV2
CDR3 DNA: TGTGCCAGCACCCAGGGGGCGCGAACAGATACGCAGTATTTT
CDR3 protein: CASTQGARTDTQYF

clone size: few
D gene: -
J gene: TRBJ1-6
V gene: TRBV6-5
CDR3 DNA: TGTGCCAGCAGTTATGACCCTCTTTCACCCCTCCACTTT
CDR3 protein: CASSYDPLSPLHF

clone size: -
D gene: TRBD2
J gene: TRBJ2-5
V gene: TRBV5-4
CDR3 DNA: TGTGCCAGCAGCTTCGGGGGGAGCGGGGAGACCCAGTACTTC
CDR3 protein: CASSFGGSGETQYF

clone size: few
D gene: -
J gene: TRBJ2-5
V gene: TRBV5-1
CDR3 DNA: TGCGCCAGCAGCCGAGAGGGGGGCCGAGAGACCCAGTACTTC
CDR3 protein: CASSREGGRETQYF

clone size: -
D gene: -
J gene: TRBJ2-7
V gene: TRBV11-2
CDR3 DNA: TGTGCCAGCAGCCTCCGGGACACCGCTGGGTACGAGCAGTACTTC
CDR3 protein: CASSLRDTAGYEQYF

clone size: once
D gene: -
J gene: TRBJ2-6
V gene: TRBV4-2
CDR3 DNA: TGTGCCAGCAGCGTAGGCGTAGTCTCTGGGGCCAACGTCCTGACTTTC
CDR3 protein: CASSVGVVSGANVLTF

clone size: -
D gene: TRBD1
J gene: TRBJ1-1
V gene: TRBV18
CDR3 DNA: TGTGCCAGCTCACCACGGGGACAGGGGAACACTGAAGCTTTCTTT
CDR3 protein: CASSPRGQGNTEAFF

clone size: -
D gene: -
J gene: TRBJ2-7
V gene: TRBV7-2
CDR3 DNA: TGTGCCAGCAGCTTGTATCGGGGAACCTACGAGCAGTACTTC
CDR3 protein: CASSLYRGTYEQYF

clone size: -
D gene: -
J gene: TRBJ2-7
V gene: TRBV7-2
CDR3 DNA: TGTGCCAGCAGCTTAAGCTCGCAGGGTCAAGGCGAGCAGTACTTC
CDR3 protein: CASSLSSQGQGEQYF